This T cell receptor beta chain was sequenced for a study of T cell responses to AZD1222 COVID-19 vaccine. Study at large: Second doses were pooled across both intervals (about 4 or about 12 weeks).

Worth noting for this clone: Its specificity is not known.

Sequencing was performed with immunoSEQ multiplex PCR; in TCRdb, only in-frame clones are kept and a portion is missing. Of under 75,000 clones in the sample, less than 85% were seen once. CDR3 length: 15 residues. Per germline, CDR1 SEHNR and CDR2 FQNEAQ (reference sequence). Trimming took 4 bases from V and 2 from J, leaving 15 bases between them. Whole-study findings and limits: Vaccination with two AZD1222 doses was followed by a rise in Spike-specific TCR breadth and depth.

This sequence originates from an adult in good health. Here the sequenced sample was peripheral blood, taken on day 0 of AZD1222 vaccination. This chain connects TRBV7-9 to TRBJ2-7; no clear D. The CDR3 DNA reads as TGTGCCAGCAGCTCCGACTTATTACCCCCCTACGAGCAGTACTTC. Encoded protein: CASSSDLLPPYEQYF.